This TCR beta chain originates from a study of blood T cell repertoires in COVID-19. Study-wide background: Nucleic acid was either cDNA or gDNA, and it came from T cells, B-cell-depleted T cells, or PBMCs.

Germline CDR1 is SGHDN and CDR2 is FVKESK. Losses at the gene ends were 0 bases for V and 5 bases for J; bases not matched to a gene: 12. This CDR3 contains 17 residues. Enrolled during active infection, Seattle patients were then followed longitudinally. Under the authors' procedure: The assay estimated nucleated cells by amplifying reference gene primers. Measured with immunoSEQ multiplex PCR; TCRdb has only the in-frame clones, and not every one. The V and J calls and clone size were taken over from that table, and D and trimming were inferred from the DNA. The sample has 70,000 or so clones, 80% seen once.

The specimen sequenced was peripheral blood. This sequence joins TRBV14 and TRBJ1-1, with 7 bases fitting TRBD1. The TCR originated in a man aged 45-65 years with COVID-19, enrolled during active disease. CDR3 sequence: CASSQEGWRGRGTEAFF. CDR3 nucleotide sequence: TGTGCCAGCAGCCAAGAGGGGTGGAGGGGGCGAGGGACTGAAGCTTTCTTT. Together with reference TRBV14 and TRBJ1-1, the CDR3 gives the full variable domain: EAGVTQFPSHSVIEKGQTVTLRCDPISGHDNLYWYRRVMGKEIKFLLHFVKESKQDESGMPNNRFLAERTGGTYSTLKVQPAELEDSGVYFCASSQEGWRGRGTEAFFGQGTRLTVV.